This T cell receptor beta chain appears in the sequencing data of a study of regulatory T cells in long-lasting Graves disease. The germline V gene has CDR1 LGHDT and CDR2 YNNKEL (reference sequence). Trimming removed 0 bases from V and 5 bases from J; junction bases left unmatched: 8. The length of the CDR3 is 17 residues. Arm-PCR with iRepertoire HTBI primers amplified the CDR3 regions for these TCR beta libraries. Per the original data handling: In the combined samples, approximately 62 TRBV and 14 TRBJ segments were identified. TCRdb re-analysed the multiplex PCR reads in MiXCR, keeping a single row per CDR3 protein. TCRdb, rather than the study authors, made the V and J calls. The sample includes 650,000 to 850,000 distinct CDR3 sequences, 30% of them seen just once. Study-wide results and caveats: Because few samples were included, accuracy may have been lower. Segments TRBV28, TRBJ1-2 and TRBJ2-5 showed preferential usage in persistent disease.

For this clonotype: As yet, its antigen is unknown.

The time point denotes: persistent/refractory GD, antithyroid drugs over 5 years with positive TRAb. The authors made the TCR library using RNA they extracted from PBMCs. Roughly 9 milliliters of peripheral blood went into EDTA tubes. The clonotype was recovered from a female donor with Graves disease. V gene TRBV3-1 combines with J gene TRBJ2-5, with TRBD2 identical over 11 bases. The sample in question was peripheral blood mononuclear cells (PBMCs), obtained when the disease was refractory, from a patient treated with antithyroid drugs. The CDR3 DNA is TGTGCCAGCAGCCAAGATCGTGTAGCGGGAGGGCACGAGACCCAGTACTTC. Its protein is CASSQDRVAGGHETQYF.